This T cell receptor beta chain was found in a study of post-analysis software for immune sequencing data (dated by TCRdb to the mid-2010s). Describing the broader study: The recorded disease courses included relapsing-remitting, secondary progressive and progressive-relapsing multiple sclerosis, and some patients had no subtype annotation. The multiple sclerosis patient repertoires were compared with around ten previously published healthy control repertoires from donors aged about 6 to 26 years. A subset of samples was prepared in parallel using single-end sample barcoding, then pooled and co-amplified after Illumina adapter ligation. Broad study findings and their caveats: A handful of TRBV segments, including TRBV5-6, TRBV5-1 and TRBV20-1, were significantly more frequent in patients than controls. The multiple sclerosis patient group was slightly younger than the control group. When samples were clustered directly using the F measure, samples prepared in the same batch co-clustered strongly, which prompted a batch-effect correction. Significantly lower normalized Chao1 diversity was found in multiple sclerosis patients than in controls, suggesting substantial peripheral T-cell clonal expansion.

The library relied on PCR. The data were produced on an Illumina HiSeq 2500. To reduce PCR and sequencing biases, unique molecular identifiers were built into the TCR beta cDNA libraries. Per 1 to 10 million input T cells, approximately 500,000 cDNA molecules were obtained, such that each molecule approximated one T cell. The patient libraries were prepared and sequenced using the same protocol as the earlier healthy control dataset. Within a given batch, samples were prepared together, multiplexed and sequenced on the same HiSeq lane. Processing in the source paper ran as follows. MIGEC handled the raw barcoded reads, throwing out single-read molecular identifier groups before consensus assembly and CDR3 extraction. Clonotype tables were post-analysed with VDJtools, normalizing diversity by down-sampling all datasets to the smallest sample size. In repertoire overlap clustering, CDR3 amino acid sequences, but not nucleotide sequences, were matched to correct batch-related cross-sample contamination. In TCRdb, the public reads were trimmed at Q25 with fastp and aligned with MiXCR, with productive beta chains retained. Every entry covers one CDR3 protein and lists the most common genes and DNA from its rows. What appears here as the V and J calls and clone size reflects TCRdb's work, not the paper's. The sample has roughly 800,000 distinct CDR3 sequences on record, 46% of them singletons. 4.9% of the sample rests with the top ten.

To demonstrate the VDJtools post-analysis software, TCR beta repertoires were profiled from the peripheral blood of about a dozen young patients with multiple sclerosis. The multiple sclerosis patients were children and adolescents between roughly 6 and 16 years of age. This clonotype was seen just once. Which antigen it targets is not known. No much larger clone exists at a distance of one base, and base qualities are not known. Relative to germline, V is missing 7 bases and J is missing 4 bases, with 11 bases of the junction outside any gene match. Spanning cysteine to phenylalanine, the CDR3 consists of 15 amino acids. Only the CDR3 portion is preserved as DNA: 45 bases, with reading frame beginning at the first base. Per the germline V gene, SGHTA is the CDR1 and FQGNSA is the CDR2.

The TCR comes from a girl between 5 and 17 years old with multiple sclerosis. The sequencing input was blood. The V and J segments used are TRBV7-2 and TRBJ1-2, and 8 bases in between align with TRBD1. The CDR3 loop reads CASNPESGQGYGYTF. Here is the DNA: TGTGCCAGCAACCCCGAATCAGGACAGGGCTATGGCTACACCTTC. Extended through the reference TRBV7-2 and TRBJ1-2 proteins, this CDR3 yields the full variable domain: GAGVSQSPSNKVTEKGKDVELRCDPISGHTALYWYRQSLGQGLEFLIYFQGNSAPDKSGLPSDRFSAERTGGSVSTLTIQRTQQEDSAVYLCASNPESGQGYGYTFGSGTRLTVV.